This TCR beta chain was recorded in a study of blood T cell repertoires in COVID-19. For the study at large: COVID-19 samples collected from the United States, Italy and Spain covered acute and convalescent phases. T cells, B-cell-depleted T cells, or PBMCs supplied cDNA or gDNA.

V was clipped by 5 bases and J by 12 bases, with 17 bases between them. CDR1 and CDR2 from the germline V gene are SGHTA and FQGNSA. The CDR3 is made up of 13 amino acids. Seattle enrolled patients during active infection and tracked them longitudinally. Methods used by the authors: Amplification of reference gene primers was used by the study to estimate nucleated cell counts. TCRdb's table, derived via immunoSEQ multiplex PCR, lists solely in-frame clones and lacks some. The V and J calls and clone size were taken over from that table, and D and trimming were inferred from the DNA. The top ten hold around 45% of the sample, which has about 56,000 clones, 80% to 90% seen once.

J is TRBJ1-5 and V is TRBV7-2, with D hard to call. The receptor comes from a woman aged 55-69 years with COVID-19, enrolled during active disease. Sequenced material: peripheral blood. For the CDR3, the DNA is TGTGCCAGCAGCCCTCGGGAAGGGAGGCGCCAGCATTTT. Its protein is CASSPREGRRQHF. The variable domain in full, completed from reference TRBV7-2 and TRBJ1-5, reads GAGVSQSPSNKVTEKGKDVELRCDPISGHTALYWYRQSLGQGLEFLIYFQGNSAPDKSGLPSDRFSAERTGGSVSTLTIQRTQQEDSAVYLCASSPREGRRQHFGDGTRLSIL.